This T cell receptor (beta chain) was identified during a study of CD8 T cells in ankylosing spondylitis. Study-wide results and limits: It appeared that ankylosing spondylitis blood was characterized by a TCR beta motif of about 8 highly homologous variants. In the blood and synovial fluid of reactive arthritis, some motif variants had been previously reported.

The CDR3 runs 17 residues. Germline-derived CDR1 and CDR2 are SGHDN and FVKESK. V lost 1 base to trimming and J lost 7 bases; unmatched junction nucleotides: 15. To note about this clonotype: Its target is unknown.

TCRdb itself ran the 5' RACE reads through MiXCR, one entry per CDR3 protein. The sample yields approximately 400,000 distinct CDR3 sequences, roughly 25% seen once. The sequenced sample consisted of blood, either unsorted or a sorted T cell fraction (not recorded which). The clonotype was recovered from a male donor with ankylosing spondylitis. The genes are TRBV14 and TRBJ2-7; 8 bases match TRBD1. CDR3 protein: CASSQVPKYPGGTEQYF. For the CDR3, the DNA is TGTGCCAGCAGCCAAGTCCCTAAGTATCCAGGGGGCACAGAGCAGTACTTC. Supplemented by reference TRBV14 and TRBJ2-7, the full variable domain reads EAGVTQFPSHSVIEKGQTVTLRCDPISGHDNLYWYRRVMGKEIKFLLHFVKESKQDESGMPNNRFLAERTGGTYSTLKVQPAELEDSGVYFCASSQVPKYPGGTEQYFGPGTRLTVT.